The clone carrying this TCR beta chain was seen a single time. Its specificity is not known. Some clones are missing from TCRdb's copy, which holds only in-frame ones; the method was immunoSEQ multiplex PCR. The sample records 50,000 to 80,000 clones, more than 90% being singletons. The data belong to a study of graft-versus-host responses after intestinal transplantation. Study-level information: Transplants given to recipients were multivisceral, liver-intestinal, or isolated intestinal.

The CDR3 totals 15 residues. V was cut by 5 bases and J by 6 bases, with 19 bases left in between. Germline values: CDR1 MDHEN, CDR2 SYDVKM. This clonotype originated in a human donor who was the organ donor for an intestinal transplant. V and J are TRBV28 and TRBJ1-2, with D perhaps matching TRBD1 (6 bases). The sample consisted of unstimulated CD8+ T cells sorted from spleen or lymph node cells, taken before transplant. The CDR3 sequence: CASSQSLQGSDGYTF. The CDR3 DNA reads TGTGCCAGCAGTCAGTCTCTTCAGGGGTCGGATGGCTACACCTTC.